The source of this TCR beta chain is a study of cytomegalovirus exposure and HLA in healthy donors. Study details: As released early, the data held 70 million to 95 million unique TCRs from HLA-typed donors.

The CDR3 runs 15 residues. Germline V lookup: CDR1 SGHNT, CDR2 YYREEE (reference sequence). V was cut by 1 base and J by 3 bases, with 14 bases left in between. This PCR relied on a set of 60 Vbeta primers and 13 Jbeta primers. Assay used: immunoSEQ multiplex PCR; TCRdb lists only in-frame clones, some missing. The table shows over 150,000 clones, with about two thirds occurring only once. This sequence originates from a woman under 30 in good health and CMV-seropositive. The specimen sequenced was PBMCs. The chain combines TRBV5-4 with TRBJ2-7; weak D call: TRBD2 (5 bases). The chain's CDR3 is CASSLRATSGYEQYF. DNA of the CDR3: TGTGCCAGCAGCTTGAGGGCCACTAGTGGCTACGAGCAGTACTTC.